Below, 30 T cell receptor beta chains from the same sample are listed, as sequenced in a study of blood T cell repertoires in COVID-19 (dated by TCRdb to about 2020). Libraries were prepared through the immunoSEQ multiplex PCR assay. TCRdb holds this immuneACCESS table with in-frame rearrangements only. Some clones are missing; in checked studies, unresolved V genes explain under half, and the rest has no known cause. The sample records roughly 170,000 clones, approximately 87% of which are singletons. 9.5% to 15% of the sample lies in the top ten. Sequencing used peripheral blood. The receptors derive from a woman in her 70s with COVID-19, enrolled during active disease.

This chain connects TRBV19 to TRBJ1-1, with 7 bases identical to TRBD1. Germline CDR1 and CDR2: LNHDA and SQIVND (reference sequence). The length of the CDR3 is 16 residues. J was trimmed by 4 bases and V by 7 bases; bases with no gene match: 15. This CDR3 reads CASTQLRGIYGTEAFF. CDR3 nucleotide sequence: TGTGCCAGTACCCAACTCAGGGGGATTTACGGCACTGAAGCTTTCTTT. The full variable domain, its missing parts supplied by reference TRBV19 and TRBJ1-1, is DGGITQSPKYLFRKEGQNVTLSCEQNLNHDAMYWYRQDPGQGLRLIYYSQIVNDFQKGDIAEGYSVSREKKESFPLTVTSAQKNPTAFYLCASTQLRGIYGTEAFFGQGTRLTVV.

The sample holds one count of this clone. The chain combines TRBV6-1 with TRBJ2-1; D may be TRBD2 (6 bases). The germline V and J ends were trimmed by 1 base and 8 bases, with 12 bases remaining between them. Per germline, CDR1 MNHNS and CDR2 SASEGT. The length of the CDR3 is 14 residues. The CDR3 sequence is CASSEGLEVYEQFF. CDR3 DNA sequence: TGTGCCAGCAGTGAAGGACTAGAGGTCTATGAGCAGTTCTTC.

The V and J genes are TRBV30 and TRBJ2-2, with D hard to call. The CDR3 runs 12 residues. Germline assignment: CDR1 GTSNPN and CDR2 SVGIG (reference sequence). Trimming took off 4 bases at V and 7 bases at J, with 10 bases between the two ends. The CDR3 reads CAWISASGELFF. The CDR3 nucleotides are TGTGCCTGGATAAGTGCGAGCGGGGAGCTGTTTTTT.

The chain couples TRBV7-9 to TRBJ2-1, with TRBD1 matching over 7 bases. Germline loops: CDR1 SEHNR, CDR2 FQNEAQ (reference sequence). The CDR3 runs to 13 residues. V shed 5 bases and J 7 bases; nucleotides not matched to a gene: 5. CDR3 coding DNA: TGTGCCAGCAGCACATTACAGGGGAATGAGCAGTTCTTC. It codes for CASSTLQGNEQFF.

The J gene is TRBJ2-7, the V gene TRBV6-5, with unresolved D. The germline gives CDR1 MNHEY, CDR2 SVGAGI. Trimming took off 4 bases at V and 6 bases at J, with 7 bases between the two ends. The CDR3 consists of 11 residues. CDR3 sequence: CASSSRLEQYF. The CDR3 coding sequence is TGTGCCAGCAGTTCCCGTCTCGAGCAGTACTTC.

The chain joins TRBV5-1 to TRBJ1-6, with D uncertain. This CDR3 spans 17 amino acids. The V end lost 0 bases, the J end lost 7 bases, and 17 bases lay between the germline ends. Germline V gene data show CDR1 as SGHRS and CDR2 as YFSETQ. CDR3 in amino acids: CASSLAGWPTTNSPLHF. CDR3 sequence (DNA): TGCGCCAGCAGCTTGGCCGGGTGGCCGACTACGAATTCACCCCTCCACTTT. Full variable domain (outside the CDR3, taken from reference TRBV5-1 and TRBJ1-6): KAGVTQTPRYLIKTRGQQVTLSCSPISGHRSVSWYQQTPGQGLQFLFEYFSETQRNKGNFPGRFSGRQFSNSRSEMNVSTLELGDSALYLCASSLAGWPTTNSPLHFGNGTRLTVT.

The table lists this clone with a count of one. CDR3 coding DNA: TGCGCCAGCAGCTTGATGGGACACGTTAACACTGAAGCTTTCTTT. Amino acids: CASSLMGHVNTEAFF. The V and J genes are TRBV5-1 and TRBJ1-1, with D perhaps matching TRBD1 (6 bases). Germline loops: CDR1 SGHRS, CDR2 YFSETQ. Trimming took off 1 base at V and 2 bases at J, with 12 bases between the two ends. The CDR3 loop spans 15 amino acids.

This clone came up once. The chain has TRBV4-3 and TRBJ2-4, with 7 bases that match TRBD1. CDR3 size: 18 residues. Germline V gene data show CDR1 as LGHNA and CDR2 as YSLEER. Trimming removed 1 base from V and 6 bases from J; junction bases left unmatched: 15. This chain's CDR3 is CASSQAAGAGGKGNIQYF. The CDR3 bases are TGCGCCAGCAGCCAAGCCGCTGGGGCAGGGGGTAAGGGAAACATTCAGTACTTC.

The table lists this clone with a few counts. CDR3 DNA sequence: TGTGCCAGCAGACTCGGACAGGGGGGCGGCTATGGCTACACCTTC. Amino acid sequence: CASRLGQGGGYGYTF. This chain joins TRBV11-2 and TRBJ1-2; TRBD1 aligns across 10 bases. Trimming at V came to 6 bases and at J to 4 bases, leaving 8 bases not matched to a gene. The CDR3 is made up of 15 amino acids. Germline loops: CDR1 SGHAT, CDR2 FQNNGV.

V and J are TRBV11-2 and TRBJ2-7, with no clear D. CDR3 length equals 14 residues. The germline V gene has CDR1 SGHAT and CDR2 FQNNGV. Between the trimmed V and J ends, which lost 5 bases and 0 bases, there was a span of 11 bases. The CDR3 region has the DNA TGTGCCAGCAGCCCCCAGGTGAGCTCCTACGAGCAGTACTTC. Its translation is CASSPQVSSYEQYF.

This sequence joins TRBV3-1 (or the pseudogene TRBV3-2) and TRBJ1-2; possible D gene TRBD1, 5 bases. The CDR3 contains 13 residues. Trimming shortened V by 6 bases and J by 5 bases, and 13 bases separated the two germline ends. CDR1 and CDR2 from the germline V gene are LGHDT and YNNKEL (reference sequence). The CDR3 DNA reads as TGTGCCAGCAGTTCTACAGGATTTTATGGCTACACCTTC. Translated, it gives CASSSTGFYGYTF.

The chain recombines TRBV7-2 with TRBJ2-3; 8 positions match TRBD2. The CDR3 is 15 amino acids. Germline assignment: CDR1 SGHTA and CDR2 FQGNSA. The ends lost 5 bases at V and 7 bases at J; junction bases unmatched: 11. CDR3: CASSEDGLAENTQYF. As DNA, the CDR3 is TGTGCCAGCAGCGAGGACGGACTAGCTGAGAATACGCAGTATTTT. Full variable domain (remainder filled in from reference TRBV7-2 and TRBJ2-3): GAGVSQSPSNKVTEKGKDVELRCDPISGHTALYWYRQSLGQGLEFLIYFQGNSAPDKSGLPSDRFSAERTGGSVSTLTIQRTQQEDSAVYLCASSEDGLAENTQYFGPGTRLTVL.

This sequence joins TRBV19 and TRBJ1-5; D not certain. In germline, CDR1 is LNHDA, CDR2 SQIVND (reference sequence). V lost 4 bases and J lost 6, with 13 bases in between. The CDR3 runs to 14 residues. This chain's CDR3 is CASSTLNARQPQHF. Written as DNA, the CDR3 is TGTGCCAGTAGTACCCTTAACGCGCGTCAGCCCCAGCATTTT.

The gene calls are TRBV24-1 and TRBJ1-2; 8 bases are a match to TRBD1. The CDR3 contains 15 residues. Germline V gives CDR1 KGHDR, CDR2 SFDVKD. The V gene end was trimmed by 3 bases and the J gene end by 3 bases; junction bases not matched to a gene: 5. CDR3 DNA sequence: TGTGCCACCAGTGATCCACAGACAGGGGACTATGGCTACACCTTC. It codes for CATSDPQTGDYGYTF.

This chain connects TRBV7-9 to TRBJ1-2; weak D call: TRBD1 (5 bases). V dropped 5 bases and J dropped 4 bases, with 14 bases sitting between them. The CDR3 is 14 residues long. Germline V gives CDR1 SEHNR, CDR2 FQNEAQ (reference sequence). CDR3 nucleotides: TGTGCCAGCAGCAAGGACGGGGGACGCTATGGCTACACCTTC. Translation: CASSKDGGRYGYTF.

The rearrangement joins TRBV21-1 to TRBJ2-7; TRBD1, the table's D call, lacks a check against the DNA. TRBV21-1 is tagged as a pseudogene. CDR3 length: 16 amino acids. In DNA, the CDR3 is TGTGCCAGCAGCAATGCAGGTCTAAATCCTACCTACGAGCAGTACTTC. This translates into CASSNAGLNPTYEQYF.

The chain uses TRBV4-2 and TRBJ1-2; D is unclear. V lost 0 bases to trimming and J lost 7 bases, with 9 bases between them. CDR3 length equals 13 residues. Germline CDR1 reads LGHNA; CDR2 reads YNFKEQ. Written as DNA, the CDR3 is TGTGCCAGCAGCCAAGATGGAGTTATTGGCTACACCTTC. Its protein is CASSQDGVIGYTF.

The V and J genes are TRBV3-1 (or the pseudogene TRBV3-2) and TRBJ2-7; D gene ambiguous. The CDR3 runs to 13 residues. From germline, CDR1 is LGHDT and CDR2 YNNKEL (reference sequence). V was pared by 3 bases and J by 11 bases, with 17 bases between. The CDR3 sequence is CASSHDGAHGEYF. The CDR3 DNA reads as TGTGCCAGCAGCCATGACGGTGCCCACGGAGAGTACTTC.

This clone occurred once. This chain uses TRBV28 with TRBJ1-2; tentative D call: TRBD1 (6 bases). The CDR3 has 18 residues. The germline V gene encodes CDR1 MDHEN and CDR2 SYDVKM. The ends were cut back, 7 bases at V and 0 bases at J, with 24 bases in the middle. This CDR3 is CASTEGGKASSANYGYTF. The CDR3 nucleotides are TGTGCCAGCACTGAGGGGGGGAAAGCTTCCTCAGCTAACTATGGCTACACCTTC.

V gene TRBV5-1 combines with J gene TRBJ1-2, with 7 bases identical to TRBD1. The CDR3 has 13 amino acids. The germline V gene encodes CDR1 SGHRS and CDR2 YFSETQ. The junction had 8 bases not matched to a gene; V was cut back by 6 bases and J by 6 bases. This CDR3 reads CASNTGDSDGYTF. Written as DNA, the CDR3 is TGCGCCAGCAACACAGGGGATTCGGATGGCTACACCTTC.

The rearrangement links TRBV9 to TRBJ2-1, with TRBD1 identical over 7 bases. Per germline, CDR1 SGDLS and CDR2 YYNGEE. V lost 5 bases and J lost 3; bases outside the gene matches: 8. This CDR3 has 15 amino acids. The CDR3 coding sequence is TGTGCCAGCAGTATTGGGACAGTTCTCTACAATGAGCAGTTCTTC. It is translated as CASSIGTVLYNEQFF. The whole variable domain, remainder taken from reference TRBV9 and TRBJ2-1, is DSGVTQTPKHLITATGQRVTLRCSPRSGDLSVYWYQQSLDQGLQFLIQYYNGEERAKGNILERFSAQQFPDLHSELNLSSLELGDSALYFCASSIGTVLYNEQFFGPGTRLTVL.

The V gene is TRBV3-1 (or the pseudogene TRBV3-2), the J gene TRBJ1-1; TRBD1 might be the D (6 bases). Germline V CDR1 and CDR2: LGHDT, YNNKEL (reference sequence). The CDR3 sequence is 14 residues long. Trimming took 1 base from V and 5 from J, leaving 11 bases between them. The CDR3 sequence is CASSQVQGGTEAFF. The CDR3 DNA reads TGTGCCAGCAGCCAAGTACAGGGTGGTACTGAAGCTTTCTTT.

A word on this clone: One end of the junction varies from germline; a read error may be responsible. The chain joins TRBV7-7 to TRBJ2-5; TRBD1 matches 9 bases. The CDR3 length is 14 residues. The germline CDR1 and CDR2 sequences are SSHAT and FNYEAQ (reference sequence). CDR3 sequence: CASSSGQGEETQYF. The DNA for the CDR3 is TGTGCTAGCAGCTCGGGACAGGGTGAAGAGACCCAGTACTTC.

This chain uses TRBV28 with TRBJ2-1, with 7 bases matching TRBD2. Trimming took 10 bases from V and 1 from J; bases not matched to a gene: 7. The germline V gene has CDR1 MDHEN and CDR2 SYDVKM. The CDR3 is 14 amino acids. CDR3 DNA: TGTGCCATTCGGGGGGTAGCGTCCTACAATGAGCAGTTCTTC. Residues: CAIRGVASYNEQFF. Supplemented by reference TRBV28 and TRBJ2-1, the full variable domain reads DVKVTQSSRYLVKRTGEKVFLECVQDMDHENMFWYRQDPGLGLRLIYFSYDVKMKEKGDIPEGYSVSREKKERFSLILESASTNQTSMYLCAIRGVASYNEQFFGPGTRLTVL.

This clone has a handful of counts. The CDR3 DNA is TGCGCCAGCAGCCAAGGAGCGGGTAGGCACTACAATGAGCAGTTCTTC. Its protein product is CASSQGAGRHYNEQFF. The chain carries TRBV4-3 and TRBJ2-1; D might be TRBD2 (6 bases). Per germline, CDR1 LGHNA and CDR2 YSLEER. The CDR3 covers 16 residues. V was cut by 1 base and J by 3 bases, with 13 bases left in between.

The CDR3 protein is CATSPQLAGRDTQYF. The CDR3 bases are TGTGCCACCTCCCCCCAGCTAGCGGGAAGAGATACGCAGTATTTT. The rearrangement uses TRBV27 and TRBJ2-3; TRBD2 agrees at 9 bases. This CDR3 has 15 amino acids. The trim removed 10 bases at V and 5 bases at J, leaving 13 bases unmatched. Germline lookup yields CDR1 MNHEY and CDR2 SMNVEV (reference sequence).

This chain links TRBV5-1 with TRBJ2-7; perhaps TRBD1 as D (7 bases). The CDR3 totals 18 residues. Trimming took 0 bases from V and 1 from J, leaving 20 bases between them. Germline lookup yields CDR1 SGHRS and CDR2 YFSETQ. The CDR3: CASSLEWDSRDSSYEQYF. The CDR3 region has the DNA TGCGCCAGCAGCTTGGAATGGGACAGTCGGGACTCGTCCTACGAGCAGTACTTC.

This chain links TRBV10-3 with TRBJ1-1, with a possible D match to TRBD1 (5 bases). The ends were cut back, 6 bases at V and 1 base at J, with 12 bases in the middle. Per the germline V gene, CDR1 is ENHRY and CDR2 is SYGVKD. The CDR3 is 14 amino acids. In DNA, the CDR3 is TGTGCCATCAGGCAGGGTGGGGAGAACACTGAAGCTTTCTTT. Protein product: CAIRQGGENTEAFF.

V and J are TRBV10-3 and TRBJ1-2, with 7 bases fitting TRBD1. Germline loops: CDR1 ENHRY, CDR2 SYGVKD. The CDR3 is 14 amino acids. The junction had 11 bases not matched to a gene; V was cut back by 10 bases and J by 3 bases. DNA of the CDR3: TGTGCCAACGGGAGGGGGCCAGGGTACTATGGCTACACCTTC. Translating it yields CANGRGPGYYGYTF.

This chain links TRBV12-5 with TRBJ2-1; TRBD2 agrees at 9 bases. Looked up from germline, CDR1 is LGHNT and CDR2 is FRNRAP. J lost 4 bases, V lost 1 base, and 2 bases had no gene match. The CDR3 runs to 15 residues. The CDR3 DNA reads TGTGCTAGTGGTTTGGGACTAGCGGAGTACAATGAGCAGTTCTTC. It is translated as CASGLGLAEYNEQFF.